The text below deals with one TCR beta chain. This clonotype is medium-sized (0.01 to 0.1%) on the basis of its frequency; no count is available. Its antigen is still unknown. Prior to TCRbeta sequencing, five KLR/GPR56-defined CD4+ populations were enriched by fluorescence-activated cell sorting. To test a linear memory differentiation pathway, the researchers sequenced TCRbeta repertoires from five CD4+ T-cell subsets that were defined by expression of KLRB1, KLRG1, GPR56 and KLRF1. TCR-sequenced cells came from peripheral blood of healthy control individuals, reported as five donors in the TCRbeta analysis figure. Heparinized peripheral blood was collected, and every sample was processed within one hour of retrieval. To isolate peripheral blood mononuclear cells, blood was diluted 1:2 in PBS and put through Biocoll density gradient centrifugation at room temperature. CD4+ T cells were enriched from freshly isolated PBMCs by magnetic sorting with anti-CD4 MicroBeads before flow sorting. A BD FACSAria II was used to sort CD4+ T cells, enriched from the PBMCs of healthy donors, according to marker expression. Surface staining used anti-KLRB1 clone 191B8, anti-KLRF1 clone 4A4.D10 and anti-KLRG1 clone REA261 antibodies from Miltenyi Biotec.

This sample was included in a study of GPR56 and killer-like receptors on CD4 memory cells (dated by TCRdb to about 2019). About the study as a whole: The study proposed that the stepwise gain of KLRB1, KLRG1, GPR56 and finally KLRF1 marks human CD4+ memory T-cell differentiation and cytokine production potential. The healthy blood donors were described in the study as age-matched to the liver disease patients, whose median age was around 70 years. The full study reports these points: Clonal frequency was low in the marker-negative population and increased progressively along the proposed pathway, with TCRbeta diversity decreasing accordingly. Diversity and similarity analyses were restricted to the 100 most expanded clones per population rather than full repertoires. TCR repertoires overlapped especially between the late populations 4 and 5, and partly population 3. The authors took the finding that clones dominating late populations 4 and 5 were also present in early populations 1 and 2 as evidence for linear differentiation.

The instrument was an Illumina HiSeq 2500. The recombined TCRbeta locus was amplified by a previously published PCR protocol to build sequencing libraries. In the paper's pipeline: Any read whose average quality score fell below 30 was discarded, and IMSEQ was used to process the reads that remained. Each clonotype was defined by the combination of Vbeta gene, Jbeta gene and CDR3 amino acid sequence. The Morisita-Horn index, computed on the top 100 expanded clones, was used to measure repertoire overlap between populations. Clonal diversity was assessed with Rényi diversity profiles calculated on the top 100 expanded clones. Each CDR3 protein sequence appears as one entry after TCRdb reprocessed the reads, and no DNA is included. The V and J calls and clone size are TCRdb's, not the authors'. The sample has 2,500 to 4,000 distinct CDR3 sequences on record. The ten largest make up 5.3% of the sample.

Via the germline V gene, CDR1 is SGHTA and CDR2 FQGNSA. The CDR3 numbers 15 residues from cysteine through phenylalanine. No DNA is recorded. The rearrangement joined TRBV7-2 to TRBJ1-2; checking the TCRdb D call of TRBD1 is not possible without DNA. This clonotype was sampled from a human donor in good health. The sample taken for sequencing was memory CD4+ T cells from blood. The CDR3 corresponds to CASSSGGGRNHGYTF.